A selection of T cell receptor beta chains follows, all from one sample in a study of lymphopenia after photon versus proton radiotherapy. Libraries were prepared by immunoSEQ multiplex PCR; TCRdb keeps only in-frame clonotypes and omits some of them. The sample consists of some 7,900 clones, 81% of them appearing once. Specimen: peripheral blood, collected from a patient treated with photon-based radiotherapy. These TCRs come from a man in his thirties or forties with gastric cancer. Both conserved end residues are part of each CDR3. The D gene is left open where the match is weak. The size field is filled for only some rows; it gives once, few, many or a size class.

CDR3aa: CASSYTGGYGYTF
CDR3nt: TGTGCCAGCAGCTACACAGGGGGCTATGGCTACACCTTC
j_gene: TRBJ1-2
abundance: once
d_gene: TRBD1
v_gene: TRBV7-6

CDR3aa: CAISENTEAFF
CDR3nt: TGTGCCATCAGTGAGAACACTGAAGCTTTCTTT
j_gene: TRBJ1-1
abundance: .
d_gene: .
v_gene: TRBV10-3

CDR3aa: CASSPRDSTYEQYF
CDR3nt: TGTGCCAGCAGCCCCCGGGACTCCACCTACGAGCAGTACTTC
j_gene: TRBJ2-7
abundance: .
d_gene: .
v_gene: TRBV5-4

CDR3aa: CASSREDGGTDTQYF
CDR3nt: TGCGCCAGCAGTCGCGAGGATGGGGGCACAGATACGCAGTATTTT
j_gene: TRBJ2-3
abundance: once
d_gene: .
v_gene: TRBV4-1

CDR3aa: CASGLVDTGELFF
CDR3nt: TGTGCTAGTGGTTTAGTTGACACCGGGGAGCTGTTTTTT
j_gene: TRBJ2-2
abundance: .
d_gene: .
v_gene: TRBV12-5

CDR3aa: CASSLTDGYGYTF
CDR3nt: TGTGCCAGCAGCTTGACTGATGGCTATGGCTACACCTTC
j_gene: TRBJ1-2
abundance: .
d_gene: .
v_gene: TRBV7-9

CDR3aa: CASSHGTRNTIYF
CDR3nt: TGTGCCAGCAGCCACGGAACTAGAAACACCATATATTTT
j_gene: TRBJ1-3
abundance: .
d_gene: .
v_gene: TRBV14

CDR3aa: CASSRDWDTEAFF
CDR3nt: TGTGCCAGCAGCCGGGACTGGGACACTGAAGCTTTCTTT
j_gene: TRBJ1-1
abundance: .
d_gene: .
v_gene: TRBV7-9

CDR3aa: CASSGGAADAGITEAFF
CDR3nt: TGCGCCAGCAGCGGCGGGGCAGCGGATGCGGGGATCACTGAAGCTTTCTTT
j_gene: TRBJ1-1
abundance: few
d_gene: .
v_gene: TRBV5-1

CDR3aa: CASSQAASGFTGELFF
CDR3nt: TGCGCCAGCAGCCAGGCCGCTAGCGGGTTCACCGGGGAGCTGTTTTTT
j_gene: TRBJ2-2
abundance: .
d_gene: TRBD2
v_gene: TRBV4-3

CDR3aa: CASSVLVRADTQYF
CDR3nt: TGTGCCAGCAGTGTGTTGGTCCGCGCAGATACGCAGTATTTT
j_gene: TRBJ2-3
abundance: .
d_gene: .
v_gene: TRBV6-9

CDR3aa: CASSPRTSGGAETQYF
CDR3nt: TGTGCCAGCAGCCCAAGGACTAGCGGGGGGGCAGAGACCCAGTACTTC
j_gene: TRBJ2-5
abundance: .
d_gene: TRBD2
v_gene: TRBV7-9

CDR3aa: CASSGGATSYGYTF
CDR3nt: TGTGCCAGCAGCGGGGGAGCGACCTCCTATGGCTACACCTTC
j_gene: TRBJ1-2
abundance: .
d_gene: .
v_gene: TRBV11-3

CDR3aa: CASSFSADSSYEQYF
CDR3nt: TGTGCCAGCAGCTTCAGCGCGGACAGCTCCTACGAGCAGTACTTC
j_gene: TRBJ2-7
abundance: medium-sized
d_gene: .
v_gene: TRBV11-1

CDR3aa: CASSPGTSDNLLSSYNEQFF
CDR3nt: TGTGCCAGCAGTCCCGGGACTAGCGATAACTTATTGAGCTCCTACAATGAGCAGTTCTTC
j_gene: TRBJ2-1
abundance: .
d_gene: TRBD2
v_gene: TRBV5-4

CDR3aa: CASSLDSGNQPQHF
CDR3nt: TGTGCCAGCAGTCTGGACAGCGGCAATCAGCCCCAGCATTTT
j_gene: TRBJ1-5
abundance: .
d_gene: .
v_gene: TRBV6-1

CDR3aa: CASSLGDRGYEQYF
CDR3nt: TGTGCCAGCAGCTTAGGGGACAGGGGCTACGAGCAGTACTTC
j_gene: TRBJ2-7
abundance: .
d_gene: TRBD1
v_gene: TRBV7-2

CDR3aa: CASSLGAGIYYGYTF
CDR3nt: TGTGCCAGCAGCTTGGGGGCAGGAATCTACTATGGCTACACCTTC
j_gene: TRBJ1-2
abundance: .
d_gene: .
v_gene: TRBV5-4

CDR3aa: CASSGNYDTDTQYF
CDR3nt: TGTGCCAGCAGCGGCAACTATGACACAGATACGCAGTATTTT
j_gene: TRBJ2-3
abundance: .
d_gene: .
v_gene: TRBV28

CDR3aa: CASTGRLGQPQHF
CDR3nt: TGTGCCAGCACGGGGAGGTTAGGGCAGCCCCAGCATTTT
j_gene: TRBJ1-5
abundance: .
d_gene: .
v_gene: TRBV6-6

CDR3aa: CSGVNTEAFF
CDR3nt: TGCAGCGGAGTGAACACTGAAGCTTTCTTT
j_gene: TRBJ1-1
abundance: .
d_gene: .
v_gene: TRBV29-1

CDR3aa: CASSPQGGSYNEQFF
CDR3nt: TGCGCCAGCAGCCCTCAGGGGGGCTCCTACAATGAGCAGTTCTTC
j_gene: TRBJ2-1
abundance: few
d_gene: .
v_gene: TRBV5-1

CDR3aa: CASSGTGSNTGELFF
CDR3nt: TGTGCCAGTAGCGGGACAGGCTCGAACACCGGGGAGCTGTTTTTT
j_gene: TRBJ2-2
abundance: .
d_gene: TRBD1
v_gene: TRBV19

CDR3aa: CASSPEGFGANTGELFF
CDR3nt: TGTGCCAGCAGCCCCGAGGGGTTTGGGGCGAACACCGGGGAGCTGTTTTTT
j_gene: TRBJ2-2
abundance: .
d_gene: .
v_gene: TRBV6-4

CDR3aa: CASRASTRGIQETQYF
CDR3nt: TGTGCCAGCAGGGCCTCAACTAGGGGGATCCAAGAGACCCAGTACTTC
j_gene: TRBJ2-5
abundance: .
d_gene: .
v_gene: TRBV28

CDR3aa: CASSLGAIGGTEAFF
CDR3nt: TGCGCCAGCAGCTTGGGGGCCATAGGAGGCACTGAAGCTTTCTTT
j_gene: TRBJ1-1
abundance: .
d_gene: .
v_gene: TRBV5-1

CDR3aa: CASSTRGGQNYGYTF
CDR3nt: TGTGCCAGCAGCACGAGAGGGGGACAGAACTATGGCTACACCTTC
j_gene: TRBJ1-2
abundance: .
d_gene: TRBD1
v_gene: TRBV7-2

CDR3aa: CASSLETVQETQYF
CDR3nt: TGTGCCAGCAGCTTAGAGACAGTCCAAGAGACCCAGTACTTC
j_gene: TRBJ2-5
abundance: .
d_gene: .
v_gene: TRBV7-2

CDR3aa: CASSFRQDLNEAFF
CDR3nt: TGTGCCAGCAGCTTTCGACAGGACCTAAATGAAGCTTTCTTT
j_gene: TRBJ1-1
abundance: .
d_gene: .
v_gene: TRBV7-9

CDR3aa: CASSLTSNQETQYF
CDR3nt: TGTGCCAGCAGCTTAACGAGCAACCAAGAGACCCAGTACTTC
j_gene: TRBJ2-5
abundance: once
d_gene: .
v_gene: TRBV11-2

CDR3aa: CASSIGGDGQPQHF
CDR3nt: TGTGCCAGTAGTATAGGGGGTGACGGACAGCCCCAGCATTTT
j_gene: TRBJ1-5
abundance: .
d_gene: .
v_gene: TRBV19

CDR3aa: CASSQERRVTDTQYF
CDR3nt: TGCGCCAGCAGCCAAGAAAGGAGGGTTACAGATACGCAGTATTTT
j_gene: TRBJ2-3
abundance: .
d_gene: .
v_gene: TRBV4-3

CDR3aa: CASSLAERDTQYF
CDR3nt: TGTGCCAGCAGCTTAGCCGAAAGGGATACGCAGTATTTT
j_gene: TRBJ2-3
abundance: .
d_gene: .
v_gene: TRBV7-7

CDR3aa: CASSETEGPRIYGYTF
CDR3nt: TGTGCCAGCAGCGAAACCGAGGGTCCCAGGATCTATGGCTACACCTTC
j_gene: TRBJ1-2
abundance: .
d_gene: .
v_gene: TRBV7-4

CDR3aa: CASSQEPRGNQPQHF
CDR3nt: TGCGCCAGCAGCCAAGAACCCCGGGGCAATCAGCCCCAGCATTTT
j_gene: TRBJ1-5
abundance: .
d_gene: .
v_gene: TRBV4-1

CDR3aa: CASSTDYRGRENYGYTF
CDR3nt: TGTGCCAGTAGTACGGATTACAGGGGGCGCGAGAACTATGGCTACACCTTC
j_gene: TRBJ1-2
abundance: .
d_gene: TRBD1
v_gene: TRBV19

CDR3aa: CAISLSGTNEQFF
CDR3nt: TGTGCCATCAGTCTGAGCGGGACAAATGAGCAGTTCTTC
j_gene: TRBJ2-1
abundance: .
d_gene: .
v_gene: TRBV10-3

CDR3aa: CASSPRDTMSGGTEAFF
CDR3nt: TGTGCCAGCTCACCCCGGGACACAATGAGCGGAGGCACTGAAGCTTTCTTT
j_gene: TRBJ1-1
abundance: .
d_gene: .
v_gene: TRBV18

CDR3aa: CASSLGGQIYTEAFF
CDR3nt: TGTGCCAGCAGCTTGGGGGGACAGATTTACACTGAAGCTTTCTTT
j_gene: TRBJ1-1
abundance: .
d_gene: TRBD1
v_gene: TRBV5-6

CDR3aa: CASSYSTGGTGELFF
CDR3nt: TGTGCCAGCAGTTACTCGACCGGAGGCACCGGGGAGCTGTTTTTT
j_gene: TRBJ2-2
abundance: .
d_gene: .
v_gene: TRBV6-6

CDR3aa: CASSPRGVQAGYTF
CDR3nt: TGTGCCAGCAGTCCGCGGGGAGTGCAAGCCGGCTACACCTTC
j_gene: TRBJ1-2
abundance: .
d_gene: .
v_gene: TRBV28

CDR3aa: CASSLAAGGTAVSYNEQFF
CDR3nt: TGTGCCAGCAGCTTAGCGGCAGGGGGCACAGCGGTCTCCTACAATGAGCAGTTCTTC
j_gene: TRBJ2-1
abundance: .
d_gene: TRBD1
v_gene: TRBV11-2

CDR3aa: CASTAGDFYNEQFF
CDR3nt: TGTGCCAGCACGGCGGGAGACTTCTACAATGAGCAGTTCTTC
j_gene: TRBJ2-1
abundance: .
d_gene: TRBD2
v_gene: TRBV5-4

CDR3aa: CASSASATANFGKLFF
CDR3nt: TGTGCCAGCAGCGCCAGCGCGACGGCAAATTTTGGGAAACTGTTTTTT
j_gene: TRBJ1-4
abundance: .
d_gene: .
v_gene: TRBV7-9

CDR3aa: CASREGGTNEKLFF
CDR3nt: TGTGCCAGCAGGGAGGGGGGGACTAATGAAAAACTGTTTTTT
j_gene: TRBJ1-4
abundance: .
d_gene: .
v_gene: TRBV28

CDR3aa: CASSLTPTGGSLGTVEQFF
CDR3nt: TGTGCCAGCAGCTTGACCCCGACAGGTGGATCGTTGGGTACCGTCGAGCAGTTCTTC
j_gene: TRBJ2-1
abundance: .
d_gene: .
v_gene: TRBV5-5

CDR3aa: CASTGGIRTNYGYTF
CDR3nt: TGTGCCAGCACAGGGGGGATACGAACTAACTATGGCTACACCTTC
j_gene: TRBJ1-2
abundance: .
d_gene: TRBD1
v_gene: TRBV2

CDR3aa: CASSEGEYNEQFF
CDR3nt: TGCGCCAGCAGTGAGGGAGAATACAATGAGCAGTTCTTC
j_gene: TRBJ2-1
abundance: .
d_gene: .
v_gene: TRBV10-1

CDR3aa: CASSYGRLGYTF
CDR3nt: TGTGCCAGCAGCTACGGACGCCTCGGCTACACCTTC
j_gene: TRBJ1-2
abundance: .
d_gene: .
v_gene: TRBV5-6

CDR3aa: CASSPQRGGDNEQFF
CDR3nt: TGTGCCAGCAGCCCACAGCGCGGGGGGGACAATGAGCAGTTCTTC
j_gene: TRBJ2-1
abundance: .
d_gene: TRBD2
v_gene: TRBV7-3

CDR3aa: CASSSDRGNSPLHF
CDR3nt: TGCGCCAGCAGTAGTGACAGGGGCAATTCACCCCTCCACTTT
j_gene: TRBJ1-6
abundance: few
d_gene: TRBD1
v_gene: TRBV10-1

CDR3aa: CASQEGWGNQPQHF
CDR3nt: TGTGCCAGCCAGGAGGGATGGGGCAATCAGCCCCAGCATTTT
j_gene: TRBJ1-5
abundance: .
d_gene: .
v_gene: TRBV27

CDR3aa: CATSRDRGEQYF
CDR3nt: TGTGCCACCAGCAGAGATCGGGGGGAGCAGTACTTC
j_gene: TRBJ2-7
abundance: .
d_gene: .
v_gene: TRBV15

CDR3aa: CASSSGQGASYEQYF
CDR3nt: TGTGCCAGCAGCTCCGGACAGGGGGCATCCTACGAGCAGTACTTC
j_gene: TRBJ2-7
abundance: .
d_gene: TRBD1
v_gene: TRBV11-3

CDR3aa: CASSGGGLQYF
CDR3nt: TGTGCCAGCAGCGGGGGGGGCCTGCAGTATTTT
j_gene: TRBJ2-3
abundance: .
d_gene: TRBD2
v_gene: TRBV6-5

CDR3aa: CATSIGADRGIYGYTF
CDR3nt: TGTGCCACCAGCATCGGGGCGGACAGGGGTATTTATGGCTACACCTTC
j_gene: TRBJ1-2
abundance: few
d_gene: TRBD1
v_gene: TRBV15

CDR3aa: CASSTAGTGIGYTF
CDR3nt: TGTGCCAGCAGCACTGCCGGGACAGGGATCGGCTACACCTTC
j_gene: TRBJ1-2
abundance: .
d_gene: TRBD1
v_gene: TRBV11-2

CDR3aa: CASSLAGQGSYEQYF
CDR3nt: TGTGCCAGCAGCTTAGCGGGACAGGGCTCCTACGAGCAGTACTTC
j_gene: TRBJ2-7
abundance: .
d_gene: TRBD1
v_gene: TRBV7-2

CDR3aa: CSVSTGQANTEAFF
CDR3nt: TGCAGCGTTTCAACAGGGCAGGCGAACACTGAAGCTTTCTTT
j_gene: TRBJ1-1
abundance: .
d_gene: .
v_gene: TRBV29-1